This T cell receptor (beta chain) came from a study of blood T cell repertoires in COVID-19 (TCRdb year 2020). Study-level background: The collaborator samples originated in the United States, Italy and Spain and spanned the acute and convalescent phases of COVID-19. The material from the prospective study consisted of cDNA or gDNA derived from T cells, B-cell-depleted T cells, or PBMCs. The dataset comprised deeply sampled blood TCRbeta repertoires from subjects exposed to, actively infected with, or recovered from COVID-19. The repertoires were released in a freely available public database meant as a resource for research on the immune response to SARS-CoV-2. The samples were drawn from two sources: the first 160 participants of the ongoing ImmuneRACE study, and over 950 subjects contributed by 6 global collaborators. The sample metadata nearly always contained a de-identified subject ID, COVID-19 status, age in years and sex. Where HLA class I and class II types were available, the types were taken from metadata supplied by the sample provider, not from assay-based typing. General conclusions and limits of the study: How much clinical and demographic metadata was included differed by source and by participant, and the metadata was provided uncurated.

Trimming takes 3 bases off V and 7 bases off J; junction bases not matched to a gene: 4. According to the germline V gene (reference sequence), CDR1 reads DFQATT and CDR2 reads SNEGSKA. The CDR3 goes from the cysteine to the phenylalanine over 14 residues. Only the CDR3 DNA is retained, 42 bases long and in frame from the first base. The immunoSEQ Assay, a bias-controlled multiplex PCR, was used to amplify TCRbeta CDR3 regions from genomic DNA. From the authors' description of their analysis: The number of nucleated cells in each sample was estimated from the amplification of reference gene primers within the assay. To quantify the absolute abundance of each unique TCRbeta CDR3 rearrangement, sequence reads were collapsed and filtered. For each sample, productive Simpson clonality was calculated as the square root of Simpson's diversity index across productive rearrangements. Imported from immuneACCESS, the table was reduced by TCRdb to in-frame sequences with V and J called. These copies leave out some clones; in studies compared against another copy, an unresolved V gene accounts for under half, and the cause of the remainder is not known. V, J and clone size are those of that table, while D and trimming were read from the DNA. The sample table records fewer than 100,000 clones; roughly 91% of these occur just once. The ten largest clones represent under 2.5% of the sample.

The collaborating institutions used their own protocols to collect whole blood in K2EDTA tubes. For TCRbeta analysis, collaborators shipped samples in one of three forms: frozen whole blood, isolated PBMCs, or DNA extracted from either of those sample types. A remark on this clone: It lacks a known antigen. No qualities accompany the bases; no much larger clone lies one base away.

This clonotype originated in a woman in her fifties or sixties in a cohort sampled during active COVID-19. The rearrangement combines TRBV20-1 with TRBJ2-1, and 12 junction bases match TRBD2. The sequencing sample was made of peripheral blood. Here is the DNA: TGCAGTGCTAGTAGACTAGCGGGAGAAAATGAGCAGTTCTTC. The encoded protein is CSASRLAGENEQFF.